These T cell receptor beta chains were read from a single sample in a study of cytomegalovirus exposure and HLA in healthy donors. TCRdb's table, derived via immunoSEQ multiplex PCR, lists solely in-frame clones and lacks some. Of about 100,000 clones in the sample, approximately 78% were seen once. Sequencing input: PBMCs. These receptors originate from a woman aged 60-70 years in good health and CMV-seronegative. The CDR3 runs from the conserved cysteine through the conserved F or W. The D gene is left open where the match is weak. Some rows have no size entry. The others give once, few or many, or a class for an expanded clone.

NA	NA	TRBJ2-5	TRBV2	TGTGCCAGCAGCCCCCGGGAGACCCAGTACTTC	CASSPRETQYF
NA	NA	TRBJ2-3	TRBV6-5	TGTGCCAGCAGGTTTAGCGGTAGCACAGATACGCAGTATTTT	CASRFSGSTDTQYF
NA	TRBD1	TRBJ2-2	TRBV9	TGTGCCAGCAGCGGGGGACAGTCGAACACCGGGGAGCTGTTTTTT	CASSGGQSNTGELFF
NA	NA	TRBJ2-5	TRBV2	TGTGCCAGCAGTGTGAGGGAGACCCAGTACTTC	CASSVRETQYF
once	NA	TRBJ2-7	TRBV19	TGTGCCAGTAGTGACAGGCTCTCCTCCTACGAGCAGTACTTC	CASSDRLSSYEQYF
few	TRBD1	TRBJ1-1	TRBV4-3	TGCGCCAGCAGCCTAGGACAGGGGGGCACTGAAGCTTTCTTT	CASSLGQGGTEAFF
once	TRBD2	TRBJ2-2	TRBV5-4	TGTGCCAGCAGCTGGGGAATAGCGGGGAACGGGGAGCTGTTTTTT	CASSWGIAGNGELFF
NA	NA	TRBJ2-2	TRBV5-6	TGTGCCAGCAGCTTGTCGGGGAACACCGGGGAGCTGTTTTTT	CASSLSGNTGELFF
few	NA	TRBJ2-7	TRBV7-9	TGTGCCAGCAGCTCCCAGCAGGGATCTAACGAGCAGTACTTC	CASSSQQGSNEQYF
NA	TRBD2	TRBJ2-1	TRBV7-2	TGTGCCAGCAGCCCGGGGGCCGGGACTAGCGGTTACAATGAGCAGTTCTTC	CASSPGAGTSGYNEQFF
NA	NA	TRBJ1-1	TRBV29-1	TGCAGCGTTGCGCCCGGGTTAGCGAACACTGAAGCTTTCTTT	CSVAPGLANTEAFF
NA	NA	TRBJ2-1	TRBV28	TGTGCCAGCAGTTTAATCGGGCGGGAAGCTGAGCAGTTCTTC	CASSLIGREAEQFF
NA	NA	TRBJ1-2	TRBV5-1	TGCGCCAGCAGCTTGGGGGGGCGGACAGCCCCTAACTATGGCTACACCTTC	CASSLGGRTAPNYGYTF
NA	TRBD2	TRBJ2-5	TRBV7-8	TGTGCCAGCAGCTTAGCTGAGACTAGCGGGAGAACTGGAAACTTC	CASSLAETSGRTGNF
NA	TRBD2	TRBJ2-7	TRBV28	TGTGCCAGCAGTTTGACTAGCGGGACCTACGAGCAGTACTTC	CASSLTSGTYEQYF